A single sample is the source of the 30 T cell receptor beta chains below, sequenced in a study of blood T cell repertoires in COVID-19. Produced via immunoSEQ multiplex PCR; TCRdb's table is partial and in-frame only. This table holds about 150,000 clones, roughly four fifths found once. The sample consisted of peripheral blood. The receptor set was obtained from a woman aged 55 to 70 with acute or convalescent COVID-19.

The rearrangement uses TRBV2 and TRBJ1-5; D is unclear. Between the trimmed V and J ends, which lost 5 bases and 5 bases, there was a span of 10 bases. This CDR3 has 13 amino acids. CDR1 SNHLY and CDR2 FYNNEI come from the germline V gene. For the CDR3, the DNA is TGTGCCAGCAGTTTGAACTCATATCAGCCCCAGCATTTT. Its protein is CASSLNSYQPQHF.

This clone was detected once. V usage is TRBV5-1 and J usage is TRBJ1-1; TRBD1 matches 7 bases. J was trimmed by 2 bases and V by 9 bases; bases with no gene match: 7. The CDR3 totals 13 residues. Germline CDR1 reads SGHRS; CDR2 reads YFSETQ. The CDR3 reads CATRDRDNTEAFF. The CDR3 DNA reads TGCGCCACCCGGGACAGAGATAACACTGAAGCTTTCTTT.

This chain uses TRBV18 with TRBJ1-6; 7 bases line up with TRBD1. Trimming took 5 bases from V and 5 from J; bases not matched to a gene: 6. The CDR3 spans 15 residues. CDR1 is KGHSH and CDR2 is LQKENI in the germline V gene. The CDR3 region is CASSGDSLDNSPLHF. The DNA for the CDR3 is TGTGCCAGCTCAGGGGACAGCTTGGATAATTCACCCCTCCACTTT. Drawing the rest from reference TRBV18 and TRBJ1-6, the complete variable domain is NAGVMQNPRHLVRRRGQEARLRCSPMKGHSHVYWYRQLPEEGLKFMVYLQKENIIDESGMPKERFSAEFPKEGPSILRIQQVVRGDSAAYFCASSGDSLDNSPLHFGNGTRLTVT.

Concerning this clone: The sample holds other DNA sequences that translate to the same CDR3. This chain uses TRBV3-1 (or the pseudogene TRBV3-2) with TRBJ1-3, with D hard to call. The length of the CDR3 is 13 residues. CDR1 is LGHDT and CDR2 is YNNKEL in the germline V gene (reference sequence). The V gene lost 0 bases and the J gene lost 3 bases, with 3 bases spanning the gap. The CDR3 spells CASSQDSGNTIYF. CDR3 in DNA: TGTGCCAGCAGCCAAGACAGTGGAAACACCATATATTTT.

As to this clone: The same CDR3 arises from other DNA sequences in this sample as well. This sequence joins TRBV7-2 and TRBJ2-7, with 8 nucleotides matching TRBD1. CDR3 length equals 14 residues. V shed 5 bases, J shed 3 bases, and the junction held 6 bases outside the gene matches. The germline V gene has CDR1 SGHTA and CDR2 FQGNSA. The CDR3 region has the DNA TGTGCCAGCAGCCCGTGGACAGGGAGCTACGAGCAGTACTTC. This gives the protein CASSPWTGSYEQYF.

This sequence joins TRBV27 and TRBJ2-5; perhaps TRBD2 as D (7 bases). The CDR3 extends over 15 amino acids. Germline assignment: CDR1 MNHEY and CDR2 SMNVEV (reference sequence). The V end lost 6 bases, the J end lost 5 bases, and 19 bases lay between the germline ends. As DNA, the CDR3 is TGTGCCAGCAGAGTCGGGGGGCTAAGTTCGGAGACCCAGTACTTC. Translated: CASRVGGLSSETQYF.

The V call is TRBV27, the J call TRBJ1-5; the D gene is possibly TRBD1 (5 bases). Trimming left V 4 bases short and J 0 bases short, with 16 bases between. Per the germline V gene, CDR1 is MNHEY and CDR2 is SMNVEV (reference sequence). The CDR3 runs 17 residues. DNA of the CDR3: TGTGCCAGCAGTTCCGAGGCGGGGACGGATAGCAATCAGCCCCAGCATTTT. Encoded protein: CASSSEAGTDSNQPQHF.

CDR3 in amino acids: CASSPRGLRYEQYV. The CDR3 DNA is TGTGCCAGCAGCCCCCGTGGGCTGAGATACGAGCAGTACGTC. The rearrangement links TRBV3-1 (or the pseudogene TRBV3-2) to TRBJ2-7; D is ambiguous. Germline values: CDR1 LGHDT, CDR2 YNNKEL (reference sequence). This CDR3 region has 14 residues. Deletions cut 4 bases from V and 4 bases from J, with 14 bases between.

V is TRBV6-5 and J is TRBJ1-5; D might be TRBD1 (6 bases). The CDR3 totals 13 residues. Germline lookup yields CDR1 MNHEY and CDR2 SVGAGI. V lost 8 bases and J lost 4, with 12 bases in between. The CDR3 region has the DNA TGTGCCAGCGGGTCAGGGGTTAATCAGCCCCAGCATTTT. It yields the protein CASGSGVNQPQHF.

The chain carries TRBV6-5 and TRBJ1-2, with D possibly matching TRBD1 (5 bases). The CDR3 sequence is 13 residues long. V dropped 6 bases and J dropped 6 bases, with 14 bases sitting between them. Germline V gene lookup returns CDR1 MNHEY and CDR2 SVGAGI. The chain's CDR3 is CASRVRENDGYTF. DNA of the CDR3: TGTGCCAGCAGGGTCAGGGAAAATGATGGCTACACCTTC.

The chain is built from TRBV5-1 and TRBJ1-1; D unresolved. CDR1 and CDR2 from the germline V gene are SGHRS and YFSETQ. Trimming shortened V by 0 bases and J by 4 bases, and 10 bases separated the two germline ends. CDR3 length equals 14 residues. The CDR3 spells CASSLDGQATEAFF. As DNA, the CDR3 is TGCGCCAGCAGCTTGGATGGGCAGGCCACTGAAGCTTTCTTT. The whole variable domain, remainder taken from reference TRBV5-1 and TRBJ1-1, is KAGVTQTPRYLIKTRGQQVTLSCSPISGHRSVSWYQQTPGQGLQFLFEYFSETQRNKGNFPGRFSGRQFSNSRSEMNVSTLELGDSALYLCASSLDGQATEAFFGQGTRLTVV.

The chain uses TRBV4-1 and TRBJ2-1, with TRBD2 matching over 7 bases. The V gene end was trimmed by 1 base and the J gene end by 3 bases; junction bases not matched to a gene: 6. This CDR3 is 16 amino acids long. The germline V gene has CDR1 MGHRA and CDR2 YSYEKL. The CDR3 coding sequence is TGCGCCAGCAGCCAAGTAGCTGGGGGGGGCTACAATGAGCAGTTCTTC. Translated: CASSQVAGGGYNEQFF.

V gene TRBV7-9 combines with J gene TRBJ1-1; 7 nucleotides agree with TRBD1. The CDR3 extends over 16 amino acids. CDR1 and CDR2 (germline): SEHNR, FQNEAQ (reference sequence). Trimming at V came to 2 bases and at J to 4 bases, leaving 10 bases not matched to a gene. CDR3 DNA: TGTGCCAGCAGCTTACGGAAGGGGGCGCGAGGCACTGAAGCTTTCTTT. Translated: CASSLRKGARGTEAFF.

This chain joins TRBV18 and TRBJ2-7, with 12 bases identical to TRBD2. This CDR3 spans 16 amino acids. The V gene end was trimmed by 4 bases and the J gene end by 5 bases; junction bases not matched to a gene: 9. Germline CDR1 KGHSH, CDR2 LQKENI. CDR3 in amino acids: CASSQSLAGGNHEQYV. The CDR3, as DNA: TGTGCCAGCTCACAGTCGCTAGCGGGGGGGAATCACGAGCAGTACGTC.

This clone appeared a few times. CDR3 DNA sequence: TGTGCCTGGAGTGCCTACCTGACAGGGAAAGTTGAAAAACTGTTTTTT. Encoded protein: CAWSAYLTGKVEKLFF. The chain is built from TRBV30 and TRBJ1-4; 7 nucleotides agree with TRBD1. CDR1 and CDR2 from the germline V gene are GTSNPN and SVGIG (reference sequence). The CDR3 contains 16 residues. Germline trimming cut 1 base from V and 7 bases from J; bases unmatched to any gene: 12.

This chain joins TRBV24-1 and TRBJ1-2; D is ambiguous. The germline V gene has CDR1 KGHDR and CDR2 SFDVKD. This CDR3 has 11 residues. Trimming left V 6 bases short and J 8 bases short, with 9 bases between. CDR3 protein: CATSIRSGYTF. CDR3 coding DNA: TGTGCCACCAGTATCCGTTCCGGCTACACCTTC.

The chain employs TRBV28 and TRBJ1-2; weak D call: TRBD1 (6 bases). The CDR3 is made up of 18 amino acids. Germline V gene data show CDR1 as MDHEN and CDR2 as SYDVKM. Trimming shortened V by 3 bases and J by 4 bases, and 24 bases separated the two germline ends. CDR3 DNA: TGTGCCAGCAGTTTTGGGCGGGGGGCCCTGCTATCTCCCTATGGCTACACCTTC. Encoded protein: CASSFGRGALLSPYGYTF.

The chain recombines TRBV27 with TRBJ2-7; 7 bases map to TRBD1. Germline V CDR1 and CDR2: MNHEY, SMNVEV (reference sequence). The CDR3 is made up of 15 amino acids. V was clipped by 6 bases and J by 3 bases; unmatched bases: 11. The CDR3 loop is CASRPLGTEFYEQYF. The DNA of the CDR3 is TGTGCCAGCAGGCCACTTGGGACAGAGTTCTACGAGCAGTACTTC.

J is TRBJ2-5 and V is TRBV2, with a weak D call TRBD2 (6 bases). Germline values: CDR1 SNHLY, CDR2 FYNNEI. This CDR3 region has 13 residues. V lost 7 bases and J 2 bases, leaving 11 bases between the germline ends. The chain's CDR3 is CASMEGEQETQYF. The CDR3 DNA follows: TGTGCCAGCATGGAGGGAGAGCAAGAGACCCAGTACTTC.

The chain recombines TRBV30 with TRBJ1-6, with TRBD1 identical over 7 bases. The germline V gene encodes CDR1 GTSNPN and CDR2 SVGIG (reference sequence). V shed 4 bases, J shed 6 bases, and the junction held 9 bases outside the gene matches. The CDR3 is made up of 15 amino acids. CDR3 protein: CAWTQQGYGNSPLHF. The CDR3 DNA sequence: TGTGCCTGGACCCAACAGGGGTACGGTAATTCACCCCTCCACTTT. Looking up the rest from reference TRBV30 and TRBJ1-6 gives the full variable domain: SQTIHQWPATLVQPVGSPLSLECTVEGTSNPNLYWYRQAAGRGLQLLFYSVGIGQISSEVPQNLSASRPQDRQFILSSKKLLLSDSGFYLCAWTQQGYGNSPLHFGNGTRLTVT.

The chain couples TRBV11-2 to TRBJ2-3; TRBD2 aligns across 9 bases. Germline V gene lookup returns CDR1 SGHAT and CDR2 FQNNGV. V gave up 3 bases and J gave up 5 bases; unmatched junction bases: 12. The CDR3 loop spans 17 amino acids. CDR3 sequence reads: CASSFLTGGGAGDTQYF. The CDR3 DNA reads as TGTGCCAGCAGCTTTCTTACTGGCGGGGGGGCGGGAGATACGCAGTATTTT.

This sequence joins TRBV6-5 and TRBJ2-1, with 8 bases aligning to TRBD2. The V gene's germline CDR1 is MNHEY and CDR2 SVGAGI. The ends lost 2 bases at V and 8 bases at J; junction bases unmatched: 8. The CDR3 totals 15 residues. CDR3 coding DNA: TGTGCCAGCAGTTACGTCGGGGGGGCCATCTATGAGCAGTTCTTC. Translating it yields CASSYVGGAIYEQFF.

The CDR3 spells CARRPGQGLPNTIYF. DNA of the CDR3: TGTGCCAGAAGACCCGGACAGGGGCTTCCAAACACCATATATTTT. V is TRBV21-1 and J is TRBJ1-3; TRBD1 is taken as the D call from the table, unchecked against the DNA. TRBV21-1 is a recognized pseudogene. The CDR3 is made up of 15 amino acids.

The V gene is TRBV29-1, the J gene TRBJ1-2; TRBD1 matches 10 bases. CDR1 is SQVTM, CDR2 ANQGSEA, per germline. There are 14 residues in the CDR3. Trimming cost V 4 bases and J 3 bases; bases outside gene matches: 5. The CDR3 region is CSVGQGARDYGYTF. The CDR3 DNA reads as TGCAGCGTTGGACAGGGGGCGAGGGACTATGGCTACACCTTC.

The V gene is TRBV5-4, the J gene TRBJ1-2; perhaps TRBD1 as D (5 bases). This CDR3 has 13 amino acids. V lost 1 base and J 7 bases, leaving 11 bases between the germline ends. Per germline, CDR1 SGHNT and CDR2 YYREEE (reference sequence). Here the CDR3 reads CASSLLARVGYTF. CDR3 nucleotide sequence: TGTGCCAGCAGCTTGCTCGCCAGGGTTGGCTACACCTTC. The whole variable domain, filled in from reference TRBV5-4 and TRBJ1-2, reads ETGVTQSPTHLIKTRGQQVTLRCSSQSGHNTVSWYQQALGQGPQFIFQYYREEENGRGNFPPRFSGLQFPNYSSELNVNALELDDSALYLCASSLLARVGYTFGSGTRLTVV.

This clone was picked up one time. The chain couples TRBV5-4 to TRBJ2-1, with 8 bases that match TRBD2. This CDR3 region has 15 residues. CDR1 is SGHNT, CDR2 YYREEE, per germline (reference sequence). V shed 4 bases and J 6 bases; nucleotides not matched to a gene: 9. CDR3 sequence (DNA): TGTGCCAGCAGCCTGGGGACTAGTAGCTTCAATGAGCAGTTCTTC. This gives the protein CASSLGTSSFNEQFF.

This chain connects TRBV7-9 to TRBJ1-3; D is uncertain. Germline assignment: CDR1 SEHNR and CDR2 FQNEAQ (reference sequence). The length of the CDR3 is 17 residues. Deletions cut 5 bases from V and 1 base from J, with 18 bases between. The CDR3 DNA sequence: TGTGCCAGCAGCCGACTCCCTTACCTTGTATCTGGAAACACCATATATTTT. It encodes CASSRLPYLVSGNTIYF.

This clone was counted only a few times. J is TRBJ1-6 and V is TRBV5-1; D ambiguous. V lost 1 base, J lost 5 bases, and 10 bases lay in between. In germline, CDR1 is SGHRS, CDR2 YFSETQ. The CDR3 runs 15 residues. CDR3 sequence: CASSLNHGDNSPLHF. The CDR3 DNA reads TGCGCCAGCAGCTTGAATCACGGGGATAATTCACCCCTCCACTTT.

The rearrangement links TRBV6-2 or TRBV6-3 to TRBJ1-5; 10 nucleotides line up with TRBD1. The germline V gene has CDR1 MNHEY and CDR2 SVGEGT. Losses at the gene ends were 6 bases for V and 7 bases for J; bases not matched to a gene: 15. The CDR3 sequence is 17 residues long. CDR3 sequence (DNA): TGTGCCAGCAGCCCTCTGGGGGGACAGGGGTGGGGGCAGCCCCAGCATTTT. It specifies CASSPLGGQGWGQPQHF.

CDR3 DNA sequence: TGTGCCTGGAGACAGTTGAACACCGGGGAGCTGTTTTTT. Its protein is CAWRQLNTGELFF. This chain joins TRBV30 and TRBJ2-2; D unresolved. The CDR3 runs to 13 residues. V was trimmed by 3 bases and J by 1 base, leaving 6 bases between them. Germline V CDR1 and CDR2: GTSNPN, SVGIG (reference sequence).